This TCR beta chain stems from a study of blood T cells in healthy people across ages. Together with a sample-barcoded 5' primer, a J-beta primer mix was included in a second PCR lasting roughly 7 to 11 cycles. Each CDR3 protein is one row after TCRdb ran MiXCR on the 5' RACE reads. The sample shows 800,000 to 950,000 distinct CDR3 sequences, about 27% of them seen only once. This CDR3 region has 14 residues. V lost 2 bases, J lost 5 bases, and 13 bases lay in between. CDR1 is SGHTA and CDR2 is FQGNSA in the germline V gene. These data also featured in a second study, about T cells of mothers and their children.

This sequence originates from a woman aged 35 to 49 in good health. The V and J genes are TRBV7-2 and TRBJ2-7, with D perhaps given as TRBD1 or TRBD2 (6 bases each). The sequencing sample was made of blood. The CDR3 region has the DNA TGTGCCAGCAGCTTATCCGGGGGCATACACGAGCAGTACTTC. Its protein is CASSLSGGIHEQYF.